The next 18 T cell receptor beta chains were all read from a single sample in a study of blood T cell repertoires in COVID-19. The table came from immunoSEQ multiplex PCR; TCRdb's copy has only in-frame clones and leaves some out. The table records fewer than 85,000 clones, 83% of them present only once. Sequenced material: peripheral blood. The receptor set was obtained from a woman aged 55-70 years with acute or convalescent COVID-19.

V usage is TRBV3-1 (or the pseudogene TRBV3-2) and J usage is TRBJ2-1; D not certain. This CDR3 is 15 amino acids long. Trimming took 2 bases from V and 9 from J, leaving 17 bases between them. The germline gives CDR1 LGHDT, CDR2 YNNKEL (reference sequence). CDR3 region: CASSQFQAPIGEQFF. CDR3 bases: TGTGCCAGCAGCCAATTTCAGGCCCCTATCGGTGAGCAGTTCTTC.

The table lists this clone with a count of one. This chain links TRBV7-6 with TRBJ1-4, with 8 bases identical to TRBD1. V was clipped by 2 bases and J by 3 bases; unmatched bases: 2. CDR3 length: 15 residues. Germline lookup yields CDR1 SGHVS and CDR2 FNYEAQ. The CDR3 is CASSLNRGANEKLFF. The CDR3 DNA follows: TGTGCCAGCAGCTTAAACAGGGGGGCTAATGAAAAACTGTTTTTT.

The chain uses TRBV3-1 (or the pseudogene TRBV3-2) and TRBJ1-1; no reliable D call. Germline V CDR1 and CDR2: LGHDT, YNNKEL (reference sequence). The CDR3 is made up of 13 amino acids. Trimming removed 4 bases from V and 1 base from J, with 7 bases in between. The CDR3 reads CASSRLQNTEAFF. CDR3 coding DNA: TGTGCCAGCAGCCGACTCCAGAACACTGAAGCTTTCTTT.

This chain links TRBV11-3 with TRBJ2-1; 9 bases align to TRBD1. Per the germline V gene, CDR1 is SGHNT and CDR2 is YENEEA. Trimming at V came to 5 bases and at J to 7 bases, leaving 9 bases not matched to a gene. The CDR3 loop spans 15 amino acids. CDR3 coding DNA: TGTGCCAGCAGCAGAGGGGGACAGGGCGGGAATGAGCAGTTCTTC. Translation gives CASSRGGQGGNEQFF.

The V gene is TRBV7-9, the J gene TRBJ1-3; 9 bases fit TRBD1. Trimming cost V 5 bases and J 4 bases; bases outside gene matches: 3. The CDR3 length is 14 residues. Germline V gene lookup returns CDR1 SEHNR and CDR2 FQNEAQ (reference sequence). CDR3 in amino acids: CASSLGTGGNTIYF. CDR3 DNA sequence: TGTGCCAGCAGCCTAGGGACAGGGGGAAACACCATATATTTT.

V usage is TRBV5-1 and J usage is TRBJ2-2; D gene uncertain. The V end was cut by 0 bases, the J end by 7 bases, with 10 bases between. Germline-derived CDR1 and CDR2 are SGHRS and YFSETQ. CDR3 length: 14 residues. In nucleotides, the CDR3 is TGCGCCAGCAGCTTGGCTACAGTTAGCGGGGAGCTGTTTTTT. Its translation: CASSLATVSGELFF.

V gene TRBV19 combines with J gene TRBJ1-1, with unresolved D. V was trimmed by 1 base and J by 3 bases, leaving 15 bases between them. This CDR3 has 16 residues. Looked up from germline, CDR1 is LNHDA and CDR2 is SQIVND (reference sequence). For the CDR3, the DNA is TGTGCCAGTAGTATAGTGAGGAGCCGGTGGGACACTGAAGCTTTCTTT. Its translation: CASSIVRSRWDTEAFF. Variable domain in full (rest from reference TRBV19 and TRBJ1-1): DGGITQSPKYLFRKEGQNVTLSCEQNLNHDAMYWYRQDPGQGLRLIYYSQIVNDFQKGDIAEGYSVSREKKESFPLTVTSAQKNPTAFYLCASSIVRSRWDTEAFFGQGTRLTVV.

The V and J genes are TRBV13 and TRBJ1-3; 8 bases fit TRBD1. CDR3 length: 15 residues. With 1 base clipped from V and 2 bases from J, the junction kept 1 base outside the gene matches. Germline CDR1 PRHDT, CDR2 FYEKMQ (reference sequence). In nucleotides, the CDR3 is TGTGCCAGCAGCTTAGCGACAGGGGCTGGAAACACCATATATTTT. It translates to CASSLATGAGNTIYF.

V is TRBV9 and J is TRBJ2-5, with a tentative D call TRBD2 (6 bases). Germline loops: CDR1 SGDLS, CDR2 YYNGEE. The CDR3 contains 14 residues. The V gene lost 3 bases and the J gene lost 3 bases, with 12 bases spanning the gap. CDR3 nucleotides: TGTGCCAGCAGCGCCGGCGGAGGGAAAGAGACCCAGTACTTC. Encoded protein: CASSAGGGKETQYF.

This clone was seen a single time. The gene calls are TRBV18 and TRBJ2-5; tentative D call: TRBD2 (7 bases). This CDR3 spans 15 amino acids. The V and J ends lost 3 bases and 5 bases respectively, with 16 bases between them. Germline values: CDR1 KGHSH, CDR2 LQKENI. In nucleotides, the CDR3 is TGTGCCAGCTCACCCAAGTCCGGGGGGCGGGAGACCCAGTACTTC. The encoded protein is CASSPKSGGRETQYF.

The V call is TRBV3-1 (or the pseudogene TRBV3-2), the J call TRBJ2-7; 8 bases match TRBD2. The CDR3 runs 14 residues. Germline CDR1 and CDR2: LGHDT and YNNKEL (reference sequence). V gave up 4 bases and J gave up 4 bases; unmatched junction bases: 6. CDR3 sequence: CASSLSGMEYEQYF. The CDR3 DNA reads TGTGCCAGCAGCCTTAGCGGGATGGAGTACGAGCAGTACTTC.

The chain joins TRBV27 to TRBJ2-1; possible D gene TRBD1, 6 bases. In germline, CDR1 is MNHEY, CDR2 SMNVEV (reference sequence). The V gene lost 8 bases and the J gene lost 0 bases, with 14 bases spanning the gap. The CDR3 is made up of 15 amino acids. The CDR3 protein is CASSVGGISYNEQFF. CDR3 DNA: TGTGCCAGCTCCGTAGGGGGAATCTCCTACAATGAGCAGTTCTTC.

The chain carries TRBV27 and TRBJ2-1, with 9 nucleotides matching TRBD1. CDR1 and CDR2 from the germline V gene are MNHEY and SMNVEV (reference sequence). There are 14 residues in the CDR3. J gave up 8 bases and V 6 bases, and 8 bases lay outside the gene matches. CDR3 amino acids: CASRVRDRAHEQFF. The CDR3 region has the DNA TGTGCCAGCAGGGTCCGGGACAGGGCCCATGAGCAGTTCTTC.

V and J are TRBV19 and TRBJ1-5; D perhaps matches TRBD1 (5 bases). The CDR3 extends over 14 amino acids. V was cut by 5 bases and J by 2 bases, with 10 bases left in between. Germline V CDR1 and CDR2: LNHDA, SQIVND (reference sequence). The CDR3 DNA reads TGTGCCAGTAGTGGCGGAGGGGGCAATCAGCCCCAGCATTTT. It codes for CASSGGGGNQPQHF. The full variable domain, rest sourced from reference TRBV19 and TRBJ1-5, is DGGITQSPKYLFRKEGQNVTLSCEQNLNHDAMYWYRQDPGQGLRLIYYSQIVNDFQKGDIAEGYSVSREKKESFPLTVTSAQKNPTAFYLCASSGGGGNQPQHFGDGTRLSIL.

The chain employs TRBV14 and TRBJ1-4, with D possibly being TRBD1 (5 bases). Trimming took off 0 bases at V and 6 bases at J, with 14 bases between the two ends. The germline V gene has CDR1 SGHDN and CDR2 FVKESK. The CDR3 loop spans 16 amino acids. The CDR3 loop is CASSQDNMRQYEKLFF. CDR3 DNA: TGTGCCAGCAGCCAAGATAATATGAGACAGTATGAAAAACTGTTTTTT.

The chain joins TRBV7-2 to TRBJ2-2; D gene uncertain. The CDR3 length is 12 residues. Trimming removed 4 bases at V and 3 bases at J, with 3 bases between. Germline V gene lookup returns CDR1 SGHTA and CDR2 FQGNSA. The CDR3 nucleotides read TGTGCCAGCAGCTCATACACCGGGGAGCTGTTTTTT. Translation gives CASSSYTGELFF. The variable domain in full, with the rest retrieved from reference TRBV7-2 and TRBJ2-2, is GAGVSQSPSNKVTEKGKDVELRCDPISGHTALYWYRQSLGQGLEFLIYFQGNSAPDKSGLPSDRFSAERTGGSVSTLTIQRTQQEDSAVYLCASSSYTGELFFGEGSRLTVL.

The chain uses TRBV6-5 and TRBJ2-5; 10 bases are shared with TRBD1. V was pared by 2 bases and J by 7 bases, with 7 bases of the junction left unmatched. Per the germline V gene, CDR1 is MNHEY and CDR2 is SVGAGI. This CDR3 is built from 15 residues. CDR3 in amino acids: CASSYNSGQGRTQYF. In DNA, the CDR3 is TGTGCCAGCAGTTACAACTCGGGACAGGGGCGGACCCAGTACTTC.

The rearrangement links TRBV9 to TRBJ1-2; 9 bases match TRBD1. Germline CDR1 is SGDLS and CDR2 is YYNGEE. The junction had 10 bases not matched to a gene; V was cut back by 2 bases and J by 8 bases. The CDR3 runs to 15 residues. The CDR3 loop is CASSVDPTGGGGYTF. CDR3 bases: TGTGCCAGCAGCGTCGACCCGACAGGGGGAGGCGGCTACACCTTC. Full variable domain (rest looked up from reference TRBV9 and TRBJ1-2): DSGVTQTPKHLITATGQRVTLRCSPRSGDLSVYWYQQSLDQGLQFLIQYYNGEERAKGNILERFSAQQFPDLHSELNLSSLELGDSALYFCASSVDPTGGGGYTFGSGTRLTVV.